These 11 T cell receptor beta chains were sequenced from one sample in a study of blood T cell repertoires in COVID-19. Profiled with immunoSEQ multiplex PCR; TCRdb holds only in-frame clones, not every one. The sample contains about 180,000 clones, approximately 81% of which appear only once. The source material was peripheral blood. The receptors here all came from a young man with active or convalescent COVID-19.

The chain carries TRBV27 and TRBJ2-7; 11 positions agree with TRBD1. CDR1 is MNHEY and CDR2 is SMNVEV in the germline V gene (reference sequence). The CDR3 length is 17 residues. The V and J ends lost 1 base and 4 bases, in that order; junction bases with no gene match: 9. In DNA, the CDR3 is TGTGCCAGCAGTTTATACTCCGGGACAGGGGGTAGGTACGAGCAGTACTTC. As protein: CASSLYSGTGGRYEQYF.

The chain combines TRBV5-1 with TRBJ1-6, with 7 bases aligning to TRBD1. The CDR3 has 17 residues. Germline CDR1 and CDR2: SGHRS and YFSETQ. J gave up 7 bases and V 0 bases, and 10 bases lay outside the gene matches. Here the CDR3 reads CASSLGGSTGDNSPLHF. As DNA, the CDR3 is TGCGCCAGCAGCTTGGGAGGGTCCACAGGGGACAATTCACCCCTCCACTTT.

The chain has TRBV30 and TRBJ2-2; 9 nucleotides match TRBD2. The CDR3 length is 16 residues. Trimming removed 4 bases from V and 2 bases from J; junction bases left unmatched: 8. In germline, CDR1 is GTSNPN, CDR2 SVGIG (reference sequence). The CDR3 spells CAWTGREGRNTGELFF. CDR3 sequence (DNA): TGTGCCTGGACGGGGCGGGAGGGCCGCAACACCGGGGAGCTGTTTTTT.

V usage is TRBV7-9 and J usage is TRBJ2-7; a possible D gene is TRBD1 (6 bases). The germline CDR1 and CDR2 sequences are SEHNR and FQNEAQ (reference sequence). This CDR3 contains 13 residues. V was cut by 1 base and J by 6 bases, with 10 bases left in between. In DNA, the CDR3 is TGTGCCAGCAGCTTAGTGAACAGGGTCGAGCAGTACTTC. Translating gives CASSLVNRVEQYF.

This chain links TRBV5-6 with TRBJ2-1; tentative D call: TRBD2 (5 bases). The CDR3 is 16 residues long. Germline V lookup: CDR1 SGHDT, CDR2 YYEEEE. V lost 5 bases and J 5 bases, leaving 20 bases between the germline ends. CDR3 sequence: CASRLGFGYGNNEQFF. CDR3 in DNA: TGTGCCAGCAGACTTGGATTCGGGTACGGGAACAATGAGCAGTTCTTC.

V is TRBV29-1 and J is TRBJ2-2; 9 bases are shared with TRBD1. Germline V CDR1 and CDR2: SQVTM, ANQGSEA. J gave up 7 bases and V 7 bases, and 4 bases lay outside the gene matches. The length of the CDR3 is 12 residues. The CDR3 loop is CSARQGDGELFF. CDR3 nucleotide sequence: TGCAGCGCTCGACAGGGGGACGGGGAGCTGTTTTTT.

J is TRBJ1-5 and V is TRBV27; D uncertain. Germline CDR1 MNHEY, CDR2 SMNVEV (reference sequence). This CDR3 spans 13 amino acids. The V gene lost 6 bases and the J gene lost 0 bases, with 6 bases spanning the gap. The CDR3 DNA reads as TGTGCCAGCAGCCACTATAGCAATCAGCCCCAGCATTTT. The encoded protein is CASSHYSNQPQHF.

The chain has TRBV5-1 and TRBJ1-4; D uncertain. The CDR3 is made up of 14 amino acids. V lost 0 bases and J 6 bases, leaving 9 bases between the germline ends. Looked up from germline, CDR1 is SGHRS and CDR2 is YFSETQ. The CDR3 region has the DNA TGCGCCAGCAGCTTGGTGTCGGGATATGAAAAACTGTTTTTT. Translated: CASSLVSGYEKLFF.

The chain recombines TRBV5-1 with TRBJ2-3; 14 bases map to TRBD2. Germline V gene lookup returns CDR1 SGHRS and CDR2 YFSETQ. The CDR3 spans 17 residues. Trimming cost V 4 bases and J 0 bases; bases outside gene matches: 4. The CDR3 reads CASSRRLAGGSTDTQYF. CDR3 DNA: TGCGCCAGCAGCCGCCGACTAGCGGGAGGGAGCACAGATACGCAGTATTTT.

This chain links TRBV18 with TRBJ1-2; D is perhaps TRBD1 (5 bases). The germline V gene encodes CDR1 KGHSH and CDR2 LQKENI. V lost 3 bases to trimming and J lost 7 bases, with 15 bases between them. The CDR3 extends over 14 amino acids. CDR3 nucleotide sequence: TGTGCCAGCTCACCCCTGGGGAGGGGAGGTGGCTACACCTTC. Translated: CASSPLGRGGGYTF.

This clone appeared a single time. The chain links TRBV5-8 to TRBJ2-3, with 9 bases that match TRBD1. In germline, CDR1 is SGHTS, CDR2 YDEGEE. V lost 0 bases and J lost 2; bases outside the gene matches: 4. The CDR3 has 16 residues. CDR3 nucleotide sequence: TGTGCCAGCAGCTTGGGTCGGACAGGGGACACAGATACGCAGTATTTT. Amino acids: CASSLGRTGDTDTQYF.